These T cell receptor beta chains were read from a single sample in a study of blood T cell repertoires in COVID-19. Some clones are missing from TCRdb's copy, which holds only in-frame ones; the method was immunoSEQ multiplex PCR. The sample has 75,000 to 95,000 clones, about 79% seen once; the top ten hold just under 25%. Specimen: peripheral blood. The receptors stem from a man aged 55 to 70 with acute or convalescent COVID-19. Both conserved end residues are part of each CDR3. Each record gives: V gene, D gene, J gene, clone size, CDR3 DNA, CDR3 protein. A D gene is named only where the DNA matches it firmly. For some rows the clone size is stated as once, few or many, or as a class when expanded; others skip it.

v_call: TRBV28; d_call: TRBD1; j_call: TRBJ1-2; clone_size: few; cdr3_nt: TGTGCCAGCAGCCTGGGACAGGTCTATGGCTACACCTTC; cdr3_aa: CASSLGQVYGYTF
v_call: TRBV27; d_call: .; j_call: TRBJ1-6; clone_size: .; cdr3_nt: TGTGCCAGCAGTTTGGTCAGGGCCTTCGGTTCACCCCTCCACTTT; cdr3_aa: CASSLVRAFGSPLHF
v_call: TRBV2; d_call: .; j_call: TRBJ1-1; clone_size: .; cdr3_nt: TGTGCCAGCAGTAGACAGGCGAACACTGAAGCTTTCTTT; cdr3_aa: CASSRQANTEAFF
v_call: TRBV7-2; d_call: .; j_call: TRBJ1-5; clone_size: .; cdr3_nt: TGTGCCAGCAGCTTAGTATCGGGGAGCAATCAGCCCCAGCATTTT; cdr3_aa: CASSLVSGSNQPQHF
v_call: TRBV18; d_call: .; j_call: TRBJ1-5; clone_size: .; cdr3_nt: TGTGCCAGCTCACCGACAACCGGCAATCAGCCCCAGCATTTT; cdr3_aa: CASSPTTGNQPQHF
v_call: TRBV24-1; d_call: .; j_call: TRBJ2-3; clone_size: once; cdr3_nt: TGTGCCACCAGTGGGGGGGGCAGGGAATCGACAGATACGCAGTATTTT; cdr3_aa: CATSGGGRESTDTQYF
v_call: TRBV6-5; d_call: TRBD1; j_call: TRBJ2-7; clone_size: .; cdr3_nt: TGTGCCAGCAGCCCCCAGGCACAGGGGCCCTACGAGCAGTACTTC; cdr3_aa: CASSPQAQGPYEQYF
v_call: TRBV5-8; d_call: .; j_call: TRBJ2-3; clone_size: .; cdr3_nt: TGTGCCAGCAGCTTGGTTGGAGGACCCACAGATACGCAGTATTTT; cdr3_aa: CASSLVGGPTDTQYF
v_call: TRBV7-9; d_call: TRBD2; j_call: TRBJ2-1; clone_size: .; cdr3_nt: TGTGCCAGCAGCTGGTTACTAGCGGGGGGTCCCAATGAGCAGTTCTTC; cdr3_aa: CASSWLLAGGPNEQFF
v_call: TRBV7-3; d_call: .; j_call: TRBJ2-6; clone_size: .; cdr3_nt: TGTGCCAGCAGCGCCTCAGCGTCCGTCCTGACTTTC; cdr3_aa: CASSASASVLTF
v_call: TRBV5-1; d_call: TRBD1; j_call: TRBJ1-6; clone_size: .; cdr3_nt: TGCGCCAGCAGCTTTGGTGGTAGGACAGGGCGGGGGAATTCACCCCTCCACTTT; cdr3_aa: CASSFGGRTGRGNSPLHF
v_call: TRBV5-1; d_call: .; j_call: TRBJ1-6; clone_size: .; cdr3_nt: TGCGCCAGCAGCCCAGCCCCCGGGATCTATAATTCACCCCTCCACTTT; cdr3_aa: CASSPAPGIYNSPLHF
v_call: TRBV5-5; d_call: .; j_call: TRBJ2-3; clone_size: .; cdr3_nt: TGTGCCAGCAGCTTGGACAGGCCAGATACGCAGTATTTT; cdr3_aa: CASSLDRPDTQYF
v_call: TRBV28; d_call: .; j_call: TRBJ1-2; clone_size: .; cdr3_nt: TGTGCCAGCAGTTTTGGAGGATATGGCTACACCTTC; cdr3_aa: CASSFGGYGYTF
v_call: TRBV11-3; d_call: .; j_call: TRBJ2-1; clone_size: once; cdr3_nt: TGTGCCAGCAGCGGCACCGGGAGGCAGTTCTTC; cdr3_aa: CASSGTGRQFF
v_call: TRBV5-1; d_call: .; j_call: TRBJ2-3; clone_size: few; cdr3_nt: TGCGCCAGCAGCTTGGGGCAGTTTACAGATACGCAGTATTTT; cdr3_aa: CASSLGQFTDTQYF
v_call: TRBV21-1; d_call: .; j_call: TRBJ1-5; clone_size: .; cdr3_nt: TGTGCCAGCAGCACCCTACAGGGAGCCTGGGAACAGCCCCAGCATTTT; cdr3_aa: CASSTLQGAWEQPQHF
v_call: TRBV6-5; d_call: .; j_call: TRBJ2-4; clone_size: .; cdr3_nt: TGTGCCAGCAGTTCGGTTGGGACAAAAAACATTCAGTACTTC; cdr3_aa: CASSSVGTKNIQYF
v_call: TRBV2; d_call: TRBD1; j_call: TRBJ2-5; clone_size: .; cdr3_nt: TGTGCCAGCAGTGTGGGGACCAGGGGGAAGACCCAGTACTTC; cdr3_aa: CASSVGTRGKTQYF
v_call: TRBV2; d_call: .; j_call: TRBJ1-3; clone_size: .; cdr3_nt: TGTGCCAGCAGACCCATACAGGGAACTGGAAACACCATATATTTT; cdr3_aa: CASRPIQGTGNTIYF
v_call: TRBV27; d_call: TRBD1; j_call: TRBJ2-2; clone_size: .; cdr3_nt: TGTGCCAGCAGCCCTCAGGGGGCTGGCACCGGGGAGCTGTTTTTT; cdr3_aa: CASSPQGAGTGELFF
v_call: TRBV3-1/TRBV3-2; d_call: TRBD1; j_call: TRBJ1-2; clone_size: few; cdr3_nt: TGTGCCAGCAGCCAATTAGTACAGGGGGCGTCTGGCTACACCTTC; cdr3_aa: CASSQLVQGASGYTF
v_call: TRBV2; d_call: .; j_call: TRBJ1-5; clone_size: .; cdr3_nt: TGTGCCAGCAGTGGGCAGGGAATGGGTCAGCCCCAGCATTTT; cdr3_aa: CASSGQGMGQPQHF
v_call: TRBV6-5; d_call: .; j_call: TRBJ1-5; clone_size: .; cdr3_nt: TGTGCCACGGGGAGGGTGACCCAGCATTTT; cdr3_aa: CATGRVTQHF
v_call: TRBV24-1; d_call: TRBD1; j_call: TRBJ2-1; clone_size: .; cdr3_nt: TGTGCCACCAGTGATCTTCCGGGACAGGCCTACAATGAGCAGTTCTTC; cdr3_aa: CATSDLPGQAYNEQFF
v_call: TRBV11-2; d_call: TRBD1; j_call: TRBJ2-7; clone_size: .; cdr3_nt: TGTGCCAGCAGCCCACAGGGGGGCTACGAGCAGTACTTC; cdr3_aa: CASSPQGGYEQYF
v_call: TRBV19; d_call: .; j_call: TRBJ1-1; clone_size: .; cdr3_nt: TGTGCCAGTAGCCCCGGACTCTACACTGAAGCTTTCTTT; cdr3_aa: CASSPGLYTEAFF
v_call: TRBV2; d_call: .; j_call: TRBJ1-3; clone_size: .; cdr3_nt: TGTGCCAGCACCGAGTCGGCGGAGCGACTCTCTGGAAACACCATATATTTT; cdr3_aa: CASTESAERLSGNTIYF
v_call: TRBV19; d_call: TRBD1; j_call: TRBJ1-5; clone_size: .; cdr3_nt: TGTGCCAGTTCAGTCGCCGGCCCTTGGCAGGGGGCAAGTCAGCCCCAGCATTTT; cdr3_aa: CASSVAGPWQGASQPQHF
v_call: TRBV7-6; d_call: TRBD2; j_call: TRBJ2-3; clone_size: .; cdr3_nt: TGTGCCAGCAGCTTAGAAGCGGGGATAGCAGATACGCAGTATTTT; cdr3_aa: CASSLEAGIADTQYF
v_call: TRBV7-9; d_call: .; j_call: TRBJ2-6; clone_size: .; cdr3_nt: TGTGCCAGCAGCTTATTCGCAGGGGGGACTGGGGCCAACGTCCTGACTTTC; cdr3_aa: CASSLFAGGTGANVLTF
v_call: TRBV9; d_call: .; j_call: TRBJ1-5; clone_size: .; cdr3_nt: TGTGCCAGCAGCGTAGGGTCAGGTTCGAATCAGCCCCAGCATTTT; cdr3_aa: CASSVGSGSNQPQHF